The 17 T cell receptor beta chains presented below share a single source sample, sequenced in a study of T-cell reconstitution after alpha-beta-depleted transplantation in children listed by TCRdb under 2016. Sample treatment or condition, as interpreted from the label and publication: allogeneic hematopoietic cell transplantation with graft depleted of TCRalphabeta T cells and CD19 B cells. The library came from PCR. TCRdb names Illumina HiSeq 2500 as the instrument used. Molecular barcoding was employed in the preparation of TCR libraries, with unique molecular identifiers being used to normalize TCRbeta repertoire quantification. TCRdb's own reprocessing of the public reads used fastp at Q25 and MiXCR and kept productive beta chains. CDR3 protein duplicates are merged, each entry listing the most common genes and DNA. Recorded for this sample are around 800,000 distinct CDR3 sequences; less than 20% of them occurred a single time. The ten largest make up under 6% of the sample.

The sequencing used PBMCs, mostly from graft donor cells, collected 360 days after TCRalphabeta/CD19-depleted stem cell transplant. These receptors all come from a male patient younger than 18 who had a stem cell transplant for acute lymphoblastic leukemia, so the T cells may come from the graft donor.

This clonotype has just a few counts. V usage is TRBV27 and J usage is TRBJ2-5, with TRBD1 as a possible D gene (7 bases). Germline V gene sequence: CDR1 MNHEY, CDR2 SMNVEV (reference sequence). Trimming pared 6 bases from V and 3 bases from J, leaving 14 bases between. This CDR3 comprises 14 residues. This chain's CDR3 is CASSLDREEETQYF. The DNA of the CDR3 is TGTGCCAGCAGCCTCGACAGGGAGGAAGAGACCCAGTACTTC.

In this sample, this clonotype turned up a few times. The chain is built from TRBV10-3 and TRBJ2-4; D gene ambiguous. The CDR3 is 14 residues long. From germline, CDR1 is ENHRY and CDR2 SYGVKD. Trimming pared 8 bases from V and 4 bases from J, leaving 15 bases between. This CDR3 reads CAIAEPGPKNIQYF. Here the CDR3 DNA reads TGTGCCATCGCAGAGCCGGGTCCAAAAAACATTCAGTACTTC.

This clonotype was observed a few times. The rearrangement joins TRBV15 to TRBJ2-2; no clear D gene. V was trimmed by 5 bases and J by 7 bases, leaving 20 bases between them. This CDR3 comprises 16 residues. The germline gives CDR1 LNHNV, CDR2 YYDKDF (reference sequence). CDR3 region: CATSRAQLTVGGELFF. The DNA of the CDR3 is TGTGCCACCAGCCGTGCGCAGCTCACCGTCGGCGGGGAGCTGTTTTTT.

The CDR3 DNA is TGTGCCAGCAGTAGGGGTATGGTCTCCTACGAGCAGTACTTC. Residues: CASSRGMVSYEQYF. The V and J genes are TRBV6-1 and TRBJ2-7; a weak D match, TRBD1 (5 bases). The CDR3 extends over 14 amino acids. Germline V CDR1 and CDR2: MNHNS, SASEGT. V dropped 5 bases and J dropped 0 bases, with 11 bases sitting between them.

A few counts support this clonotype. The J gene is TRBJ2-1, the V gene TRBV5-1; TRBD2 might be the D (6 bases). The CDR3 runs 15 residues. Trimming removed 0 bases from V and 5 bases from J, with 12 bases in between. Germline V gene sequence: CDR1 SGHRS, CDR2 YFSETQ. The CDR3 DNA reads TGCGCCAGCAGCTTGGAACCGGGACTGGACAATGAGCAGTTCTTC. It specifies CASSLEPGLDNEQFF.

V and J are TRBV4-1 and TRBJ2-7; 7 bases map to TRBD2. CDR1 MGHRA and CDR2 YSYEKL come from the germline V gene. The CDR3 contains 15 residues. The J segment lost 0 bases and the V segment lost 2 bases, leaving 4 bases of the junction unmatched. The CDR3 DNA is TGCGCCAGCAGCCAACTCCCTAGCGGCTCCTACGAGCAGTACTTC. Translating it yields CASSQLPSGSYEQYF.

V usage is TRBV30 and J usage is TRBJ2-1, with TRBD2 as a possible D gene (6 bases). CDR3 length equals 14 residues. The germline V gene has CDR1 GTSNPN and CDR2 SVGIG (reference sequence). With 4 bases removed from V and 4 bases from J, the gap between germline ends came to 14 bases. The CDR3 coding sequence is TGTGCCTGGAACCGGGACTCAGATTACAATGAGCAGTTCTTC. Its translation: CAWNRDSDYNEQFF.

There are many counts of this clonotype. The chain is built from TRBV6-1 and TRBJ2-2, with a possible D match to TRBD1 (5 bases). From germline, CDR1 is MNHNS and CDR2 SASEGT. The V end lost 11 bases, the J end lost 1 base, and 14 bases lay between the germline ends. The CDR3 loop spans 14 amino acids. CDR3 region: CAARQGLNTGELFF. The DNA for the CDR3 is TGTGCCGCCAGGCAGGGTCTGAACACCGGGGAGCTGTTTTTT.

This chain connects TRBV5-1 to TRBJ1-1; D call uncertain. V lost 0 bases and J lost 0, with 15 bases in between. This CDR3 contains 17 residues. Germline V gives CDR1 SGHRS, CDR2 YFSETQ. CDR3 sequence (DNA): TGCGCCAGCAGCTTGGGCAGGACCTCTTTTATGAACACTGAAGCTTTCTTT. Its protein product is CASSLGRTSFMNTEAFF.

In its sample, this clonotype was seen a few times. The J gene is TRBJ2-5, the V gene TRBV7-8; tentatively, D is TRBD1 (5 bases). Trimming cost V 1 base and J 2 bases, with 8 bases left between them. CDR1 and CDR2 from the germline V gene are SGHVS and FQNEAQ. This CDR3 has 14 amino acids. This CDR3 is CASSLGRVQETQYF. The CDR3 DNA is TGTGCCAGCAGCTTAGGCAGGGTACAAGAGACCCAGTACTTC.

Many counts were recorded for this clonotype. Here the CDR3 reads CSVEVPSAQGYEQYF. In DNA, the CDR3 is TGCAGCGTTGAAGTGCCGTCGGCACAGGGCTACGAGCAGTACTTC. The V call is TRBV29-1, the J call TRBJ2-7, with a weak D call TRBD1 (6 bases). In germline, CDR1 is SQVTM, CDR2 ANQGSEA. This CDR3 comprises 15 residues. Trimming pared 1 base from V and 3 bases from J, leaving 16 bases between.

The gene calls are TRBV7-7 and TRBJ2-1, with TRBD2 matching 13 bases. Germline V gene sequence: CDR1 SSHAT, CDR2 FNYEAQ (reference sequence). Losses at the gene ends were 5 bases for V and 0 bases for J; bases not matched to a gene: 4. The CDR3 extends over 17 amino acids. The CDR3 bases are TGTGCCAGCAGCCCCGGACTAGCGGGGGACTCCTACAATGAGCAGTTCTTC. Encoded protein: CASSPGLAGDSYNEQFF.

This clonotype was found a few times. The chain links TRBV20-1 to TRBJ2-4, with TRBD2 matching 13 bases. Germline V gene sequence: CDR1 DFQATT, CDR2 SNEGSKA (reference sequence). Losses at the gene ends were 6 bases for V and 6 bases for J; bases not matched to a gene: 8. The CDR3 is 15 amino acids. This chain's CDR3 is CSAERTSGRGNIQYF. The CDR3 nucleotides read TGCAGTGCCGAACGGACTAGCGGGAGAGGAAACATTCAGTACTTC.

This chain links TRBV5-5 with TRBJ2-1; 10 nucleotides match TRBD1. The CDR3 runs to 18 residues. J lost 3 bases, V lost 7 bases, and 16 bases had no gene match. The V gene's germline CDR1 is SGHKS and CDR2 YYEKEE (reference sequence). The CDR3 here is CASGTGTGVPRVYNEQFF. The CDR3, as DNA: TGTGCCAGCGGTACCGGGACAGGGGTCCCGAGGGTCTACAATGAGCAGTTCTTC.

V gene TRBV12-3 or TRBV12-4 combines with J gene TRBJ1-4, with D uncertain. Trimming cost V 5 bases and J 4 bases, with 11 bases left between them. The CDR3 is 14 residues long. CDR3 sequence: CASSIPGYNEKLFF. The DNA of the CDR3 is TGTGCCAGCAGTATCCCGGGTTATAATGAAAAACTGTTTTTT.

This CDR3 reads CASSYRPTVAKNIQYF. DNA of the CDR3: TGTGCCAGCAGTTACAGACCTACAGTTGCCAAAAACATTCAGTACTTC. The gene calls are TRBV6-5 and TRBJ2-4; no reliable D call. CDR3 size: 16 residues. Trimming left V 2 bases short and J 1 base short, with 12 bases between. The germline V gene encodes CDR1 MNHEY and CDR2 SVGAGI.

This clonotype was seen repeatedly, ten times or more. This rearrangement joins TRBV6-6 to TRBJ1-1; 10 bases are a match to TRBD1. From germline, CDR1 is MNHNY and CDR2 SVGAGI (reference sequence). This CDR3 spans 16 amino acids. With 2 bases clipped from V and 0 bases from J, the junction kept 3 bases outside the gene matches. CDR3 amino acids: CASSYRTGGMNTEAFF. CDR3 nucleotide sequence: TGTGCCAGCAGTTACCGGACAGGGGGAATGAACACTGAAGCTTTCTTT.